This T cell receptor beta chain was retrieved from a study of T cells after somatic rescue of genetic block. Germline V gene data show CDR1 as MRHNA and CDR2 as SNTAGT. The CDR3 has 15 residues. V dropped 6 bases and J dropped 2 bases, with 15 bases sitting between them. Profiled with immunoSEQ multiplex PCR; TCRdb holds only in-frame clones, not every one. The profile shows roughly 11,000 clones, less than 80% of them singletons. The genes are TRBV6-4 and TRBJ2-3; D is unresolved. This sequence originates from a boy under 18. Sequencing was done on a sample of peripheral blood mononuclear cells (PBMCs). The CDR3, as DNA: TGTGCCAGCAGCGTGACGGCAGCCCTCACAGATACGCAGTATTTT. Translating it yields CASSVTAALTDTQYF.